This is a list of T cell receptor beta chains from one sample in a study of shared clonotypes between healthy human individuals. Assay: immunoSEQ multiplex PCR; the TCRdb copy retains only in-frame clones and omits some. This sample has about 470,000 clones, with more than 75% found just once. Sample: PBMCs. These receptors all come from a woman between 40 and 55 years old in good health. Some clones in this sample may be carry-over from other donors' samples. The CDR3 runs from the conserved cysteine through the conserved F or W. Each record gives: D gene, CDR3 length, V gene, J gene, clone size, CDR3 protein, CDR3 DNA. The D gene is left open where the match is weak. Clone size is given for some rows only: seen once, a few or many times, or a class if the clone is expanded.

>.|15|TRBV5-1|TRBJ1-5|.
CASSPTGGGDQPQHF
TGCGCCAGCAGCCCTACGGGGGGTGGCGATCAGCCCCAGCATTTT
>.|13|TRBV5-5|TRBJ2-7|.
CASSLGTSNEQYF
TGTGCCAGCAGCTTGGGAACTAGTAACGAGCAGTACTTC
>.|14|TRBV5-1|TRBJ1-1|.
CASSPLGARTEAFF
TGCGCCAGCAGCCCGTTGGGTGCGCGCACTGAAGCTTTCTTT
>.|14|TRBV5-1|TRBJ1-1|.
CASSSRVMNTEAFF
TGCGCCAGCAGCTCCAGGGTGATGAACACTGAAGCTTTCTTT
>.|10|TRBV20-1|TRBJ1-5|few
CSVANQPQHF
TGCAGTGTAGCGAATCAGCCCCAGCATTTT
>.|15|TRBV9|TRBJ2-2|.
CASSEGPLNTGELFF
TGTGCCAGCAGCGAGGGACCGTTAAACACCGGGGAGCTGTTTTTT
>.|15|TRBV13|TRBJ2-7|once
CASSLFGELSYEQYF
TGTGCCAGCAGCTTATTCGGGGAATTGTCCTACGAGCAGTACTTC
>.|15|TRBV29-1|TRBJ1-1|.
CSVDGGTGWDTEAFF
TGCAGCGTTGACGGAGGAACAGGGTGGGACACTGAAGCTTTCTTT
>TRBD2|18|TRBV6-4|TRBJ2-6|once
CASSDPAGVVSGANVLTF
TGTGCCAGCAGTGACCCGGCGGGAGTGGTCTCTGGGGCCAACGTCCTGACTTTC
>.|14|TRBV6-1|TRBJ2-5|.
CAIVSGGYQETQYF
TGTGCCATAGTCTCAGGGGGGTACCAAGAGACCCAGTACTTC
>TRBD2|16|TRBV25-1|TRBJ2-7|.
CASSETGLAGEGEQYF
TGTGCCAGCAGTGAGACGGGACTAGCGGGAGAAGGCGAGCAGTACTTC
>TRBD1|15|TRBV5-1|TRBJ2-6|once
CASSLGTGVANVLTF
TGCGCCAGCAGCTTGGGGACAGGGGTGGCCAACGTCCTGACTTTC
>.|14|TRBV15|TRBJ2-7|.
CATSRDAGKYEQYF
TGTGCCACCAGCAGAGATGCAGGGAAGTACGAGCAGTACTTC
>TRBD1|13|TRBV11-3|TRBJ1-2|.
CASSLSDRAGYTF
TGTGCCAGCAGCTTGTCAGACAGGGCTGGCTACACCTTC
>TRBD2|14|TRBV7-2|TRBJ2-2|few
CASSSSGNTGELFF
TGTGCCAGCAGCTCTAGCGGTAACACCGGGGAGCTGTTTTTT
>TRBD2|15|TRBV11-2|TRBJ2-7|.
CASSLGAGALYEQYF
TGTGCCAGCAGCTTAGGTGCGGGAGCGCTGTACGAGCAGTACTTC
>.|15|TRBV5-1|TRBJ2-2|few
CASYLDITNTGELFF
TGCGCCAGCTACCTGGACATAACGAACACCGGGGAGCTGTTTTTT
>.|13|TRBV19|TRBJ1-1|.
CASRNPGGSEAFF
TGTGCCAGTAGGAACCCAGGTGGATCTGAAGCTTTCTTT
>.|16|TRBV15|TRBJ2-3|.
CATSRVGRLNTDTQYF
TGTGCCACCAGCAGAGTGGGGCGGTTAAACACAGATACGCAGTATTTT
>.|12|TRBV6-5|TRBJ1-1|.
CASSTVNSEAFF
TGTGCCAGCAGTACCGTCAACTCTGAAGCTTTCTTT
>TRBD1|15|TRBV28|TRBJ1-1|.
CASSLQPTGGTEAFF
TGTGCCAGCAGTTTACAACCGACAGGGGGCACTGAAGCTTTCTTT
>TRBD2|18|TRBV5-1|TRBJ2-3|.
CASSLASSGTISTDTQYF
TGCGCCAGCAGCTTGGCGTCTAGCGGGACCATTAGCACAGATACGCAGTATTTT
>TRBD2|15|TRBV9|TRBJ2-7|.
CASSAGAGGTYEQYF
TGTGCCAGCAGCGCTGGGGCGGGAGGGACTTACGAGCAGTACTTC
>.|15|TRBV9|TRBJ1-3|.
CASSPRALPGNTIYF
TGTGCCAGCAGCCCCCGGGCCCTACCTGGAAACACCATATATTTT
>TRBD1|15|TRBV13|TRBJ1-3|.
CASSRGGLAGNTVYF
TGTGCCAGCAGCCGAGGGGGCTTAGCTGGAAACACCGTATATTTT
>.|15|TRBV11-1|TRBJ2-7|.
CASSSQRIWGYEQYF
TGTGCCAGCAGCTCCCAGCGAATCTGGGGATACGAGCAGTACTTC
>TRBD1|13|TRBV18|TRBJ2-1|.
CASSSGRGNEQFF
TGTGCCAGCTCATCAGGCAGGGGGAATGAGCAGTTCTTC
>.|13|TRBV5-1|TRBJ2-1|once
CASSLGAESPQFF
TGCGCCAGCAGCTTGGGGGCCGAGAGCCCGCAGTTCTTC
>.|13|TRBV18|TRBJ1-1|.
CASSPELNTEAFF
TGTGCCAGCTCACCAGAGCTTAACACTGAAGCTTTCTTT
>.|14|TRBV18|TRBJ1-1|.
CASSPLGGNTEAFF
TGTGCCAGCTCACCACTAGGTGGGAACACTGAAGCTTTCTTT
>.|11|TRBV4-2|TRBJ2-1|once
CASSRSDEQFF
TGTGCCAGCAGCCGAAGTGATGAGCAGTTCTTC
>TRBD1|14|TRBV27|TRBJ1-2|.
CASSFIRGHYGYTF
TGTGCCAGCAGTTTCATCAGGGGGCACTATGGCTACACCTTC
>TRBD1|15|TRBV15|TRBJ2-7|many
CATSRERTGAYEQYF
TGTGCCACCAGCAGAGAGCGGACAGGGGCCTACGAGCAGTACTTC
>.|14|TRBV28|TRBJ1-5|.
CASSPGGPGQPQHF
TGTGCCAGCAGTCCAGGTGGGCCGGGTCAGCCCCAGCATTTT
>.|13|TRBV9|TRBJ2-5|.
CASSVAGQETQYF
TGTGCCAGCAGCGTAGCGGGCCAAGAGACCCAGTACTTC
>.|12|TRBV7-8|TRBJ2-7|.
CASSLVTYEQYF
TGTGCCAGCAGCTTAGTGACGTACGAGCAGTACTTC